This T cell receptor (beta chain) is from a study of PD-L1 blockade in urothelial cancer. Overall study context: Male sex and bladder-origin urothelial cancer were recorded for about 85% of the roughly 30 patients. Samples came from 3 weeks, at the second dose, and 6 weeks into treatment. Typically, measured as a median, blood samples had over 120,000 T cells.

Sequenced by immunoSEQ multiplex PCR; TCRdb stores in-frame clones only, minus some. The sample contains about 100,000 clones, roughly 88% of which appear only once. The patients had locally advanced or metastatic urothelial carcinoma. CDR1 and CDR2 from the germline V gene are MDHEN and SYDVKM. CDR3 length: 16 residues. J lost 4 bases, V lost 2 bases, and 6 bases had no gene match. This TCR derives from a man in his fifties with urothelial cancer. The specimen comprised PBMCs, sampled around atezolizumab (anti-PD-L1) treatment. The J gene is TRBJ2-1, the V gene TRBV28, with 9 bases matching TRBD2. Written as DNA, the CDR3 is TGTGCCAGCAGTTTAATTAGCGGGAGCCTTTACAATGAGCAGTTCTTC. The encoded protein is CASSLISGSLYNEQFF.